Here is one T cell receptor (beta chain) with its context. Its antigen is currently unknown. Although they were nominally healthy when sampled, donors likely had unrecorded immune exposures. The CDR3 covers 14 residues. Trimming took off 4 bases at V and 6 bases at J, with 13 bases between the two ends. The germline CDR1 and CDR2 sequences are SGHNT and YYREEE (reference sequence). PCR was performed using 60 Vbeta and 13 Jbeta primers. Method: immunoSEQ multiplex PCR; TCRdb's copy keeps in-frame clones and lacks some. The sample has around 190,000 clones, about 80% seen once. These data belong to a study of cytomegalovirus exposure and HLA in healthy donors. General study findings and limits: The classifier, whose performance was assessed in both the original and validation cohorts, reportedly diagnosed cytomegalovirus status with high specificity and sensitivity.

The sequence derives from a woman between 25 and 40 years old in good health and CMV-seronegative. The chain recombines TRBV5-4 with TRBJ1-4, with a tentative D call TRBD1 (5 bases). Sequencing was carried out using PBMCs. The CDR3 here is CASSIRGSDEKLFF. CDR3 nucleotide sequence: TGTGCCAGCAGCATTAGGGGAAGCGATGAAAAACTGTTTTTT.